The text below deals with one T cell receptor beta chain. Its antigen remains unknown. From the reads, TCRdb called clonotypes with MiXCR, one entry per CDR3 protein. The data contain fewer than 700 distinct CDR3 sequences, more than 60% of them singletons. The germline V gene has CDR1 SGHTA and CDR2 FQGNSA. The CDR3 extends over 13 amino acids. Trimming shortened V by 3 bases and J by 7 bases, and 10 bases separated the two germline ends. RNA extracted from PBMCs served as the sequencing template. As a group, patients came from one endocrinology department in Xi'an, China. This entry is derived from a study of regulatory T cells in long-lasting Graves disease. General observations from the study: Patients whose Graves' disease persisted exhibited lower TCR diversity than those newly diagnosed. Segments TRBV28, TRBJ1-2 and TRBJ2-5 showed preferential usage in persistent disease.

The material sequenced was peripheral blood mononuclear cells (PBMCs), taken with antithyroid drug treatment, in newly diagnosed or persistent Graves disease (not recorded which). The chain combines TRBV7-2 with TRBJ1-5; no reliable D call. This TCR derives from a female donor with Graves disease. CDR3 residues: CASSFGRSQPQHF. In nucleotides, the CDR3 is TGTGCCAGCAGCTTTGGGAGGAGCCAGCCCCAGCATTTT.